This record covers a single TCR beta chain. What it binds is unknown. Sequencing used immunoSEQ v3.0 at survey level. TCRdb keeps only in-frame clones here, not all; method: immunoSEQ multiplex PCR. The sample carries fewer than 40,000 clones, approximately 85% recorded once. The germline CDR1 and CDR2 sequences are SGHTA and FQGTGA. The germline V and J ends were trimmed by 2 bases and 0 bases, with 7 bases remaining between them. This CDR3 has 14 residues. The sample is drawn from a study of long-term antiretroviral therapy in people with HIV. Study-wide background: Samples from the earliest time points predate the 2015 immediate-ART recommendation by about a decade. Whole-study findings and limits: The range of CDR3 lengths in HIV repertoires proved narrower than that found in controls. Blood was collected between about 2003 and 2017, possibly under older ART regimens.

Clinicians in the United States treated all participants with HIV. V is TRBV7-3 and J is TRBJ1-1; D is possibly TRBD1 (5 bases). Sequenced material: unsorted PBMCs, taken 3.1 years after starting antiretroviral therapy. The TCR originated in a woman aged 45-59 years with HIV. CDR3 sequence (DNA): TGTGCCAGCAGCTTAGGGGACTTGAACACTGAAGCTTTCTTT. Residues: CASSLGDLNTEAFF.